This TCR beta chain was sequenced in a study of shared clonotypes between healthy human individuals (dated by TCRdb to 2018 to 2020). As for the study more broadly: The cohort comprised a couple of women and a few men aged 18 to 49 years. For each donor, CD4 naive and CD4 memory were each run on three plates, CD8 naive on two plates, and CD8 memory on one plate. To estimate repertoire size and how much clonotypes are shared between individuals, the study performed deep sequencing of blood TCR repertoires from 4 to 6 healthy adults. To increase sequencing depth and limit assay-specific biases, TCR repertoire library preparation and sequencing were carried out by different laboratories using diverse techniques. Leukapheresis yielded between about 0.8 and 9.5 billion PBMCs per donor. Broader findings and caveats from the paper: Naive subsets generally had larger estimated clonotype richness than memory subsets. When a few donors were compared, the shared fraction of clonotypes was about 5% for naive CD4, 3.5% to 4% for naive CD8, more than 2% for memory CD4, and 0.35% to 0.5% for memory CD8. Sampling was restricted to blood, and TCR repertoires in tissue are likely to differ from TCR repertoires in blood. The small number of donors limited the genetic and exposure-history diversity represented. Higher generation probabilities were observed for clonotypes shared by all four sorted-subset donors than for non-shared clonotypes. Even with the large sequencing depth, rarefaction of the sorted-subset datasets indicated that sequencing was incomplete. Based on pairwise subsampling, the degree of clonotype sharing among donors was expected to be affected by sequencing depth.

TCR CDR3 regions were amplified from genomic DNA by multiplex PCR using the deep immunoSEQ assay. Genomic DNA extracted from each cell subset was distributed evenly over all wells of several immunoSEQ 96-well plates, and each plate served as one replicate. Each replicate PCR for sorted subsets received around 210 ng genomic DNA, equal to roughly 30,000 T cell genomes. The purified libraries were quantified using a Qubit 3.0 fluorometer, sized with a Bioanalyzer 2100, and then quantified again using the KAPA Library Quantification kit. Every immunoSEQ 96-well plate was sequenced on a dedicated single-read 150-cycle Illumina NextSeq 550 flow cell. As for the original processing: The immunoSEQ output contained only junctional sequences without quality scores, so filtering could not match that applied to full-length reads. Sequences were annotated with PyIR, a Python wrapper for IgBLAST v1.9, and V/J genes and CDR3 were assigned using IMGT germline references. Reads were filtered out if the reads had weak V/J assignments (E-value above 1e-6), no CDR3, stop codons, out-of-frame junctions, or ambiguous translated residues. V3J clonotypes were defined as sequences sharing the same inferred V gene, J gene, and CDR3 amino acid sequence. The percentage overlap between two repertoires was calculated by dividing the number of shared unique clonotypes by the size of the smaller repertoire. Three approaches were used to assess repertoire richness: RTK rarefaction, the Chao1 estimator, and Recon v2.1 estimates of unobserved clonotypes. Generation probabilities for all TCRbeta clonotypes obtained by the gDNA method from several donors were computed using OLGA. In its TCRdb copy, this immuneACCESS table keeps in-frame sequences only and misses some clones. Where compared with another copy, unresolved V genes explain less than half of these, and the others have no known cause. V and J calls and clone size are copied from that table; D and trimming were computed from the DNA. The sample table shows about 2,100,000 clones, and more than 85% are seen once. Under 2% of the sample comes from the top ten.

Regarding this clone: Its antigen specificity is not known. Base quality data are lacking; no much larger clone is found one base away.

CD8 naive samples were CD45RO-negative cells positively selected for CCR7, giving a CD45RA+CCR7+ population that excluded TemRA cells. The donors were healthy, HIV-negative adults who had no recently reported acute infections or vaccinations. Every donor was a Caucasian adult residing in Nashville, Tennessee, USA. Blood was obtained by leukapheresis, after which PBMCs were separated by Ficoll-Histopaque density gradient centrifugation and cryopreserved in liquid nitrogen vapor phase. Analytical flow cytometry was used to check the purity and quantity of every magnetically sorted T cell population. Each sorted fraction had its genomic DNA isolated and then quantified by UV absorbance on a Nanodrop 2000c. The junction carries 9 bases between V and J, which are trimmed by 2 bases and 2 bases respectively. For CDR1 and CDR2, the germline V gene lists SQVTM and ANQGSEA. From its cysteine to its phenylalanine, the CDR3 spans 13 amino acids. CDR3 DNA only is kept here, 39 bases in frame from base 1.

Sequenced input: naive CD8+ T cells from PBMCs. The sample's cell subset or site label is to be understood as: CD45RA+CCR7+. Recombination joined TRBV29-1 with TRBJ2-5; perhaps TRBD1 is the D gene, with 5 bases matching. The receptor was isolated from a man aged 18 to 30 in good health. Some clones in this sample may be carry-over from other donors' samples. At the DNA level, the sequence is TGCAGCGTTGAAAGGCAGGGTCAAGAGACCCAGTACTTC. This encodes CSVERQGQETQYF.